The 5 T cell receptor beta chains below come from one sample, sequenced in a study of CD8+CD57+ T cells in acquired aplastic anemia. TCR beta VDJ and CDR3 were profiled, and genomic DNA was the template. TCRdb passed the reads through MiXCR, listing each CDR3 protein once. The sample lists around 430,000 distinct CDR3 sequences, roughly 34% occurring once. Flow cytometry had shown expanded CD8+CD57+ cells in the patients chosen for sequencing. Source material: sorted CD4+, CD8+, or CD8+CD57+ T cells (not recorded which) from PBMCs. Receptors were obtained from a human donor with aplastic anemia.

This clonotype was picked up a small number of times. The gene calls are TRBV14 and TRBJ1-5; D not resolved. The ends were cut back, 0 bases at V and 0 bases at J, with 12 bases in the middle. The CDR3 is made up of 17 amino acids. Germline CDR1 is SGHDN and CDR2 is FVKESK. For the CDR3, the DNA is TGTGCCAGCAGCCAAGATGTAAGAGCTTATAGCAATCAGCCCCAGCATTTT. Translation gives CASSQDVRAYSNQPQHF.

V and J are TRBV10-3 and TRBJ2-2; D ambiguous. The CDR3 has 13 amino acids. Per the germline V gene, CDR1 is ENHRY and CDR2 is SYGVKD. The ends were cut back, 11 bases at V and 7 bases at J, with 17 bases in the middle. The CDR3 coding sequence is TGTGCCGTGCAGCGAGGCAAAGGCGGGGAGCTGTTTTTT. It translates to CAVQRGKGGELFF.

Many counts were recorded for this clonotype. V is TRBV5-1 and J is TRBJ2-7; 10 bases are shared with TRBD1. Germline CDR1 reads SGHRS; CDR2 reads YFSETQ. This CDR3 is 15 amino acids long. V shed 0 bases and J 5 bases; nucleotides not matched to a gene: 5. The CDR3, as DNA: TGCGCCAGCAGCTTGGCCGGGACAGGGGTAAACGAGCAGTACTTC. It specifies CASSLAGTGVNEQYF. Based on the CDR3 plus reference TRBV5-1 and TRBJ2-7, the full variable domain is KAGVTQTPRYLIKTRGQQVTLSCSPISGHRSVSWYQQTPGQGLQFLFEYFSETQRNKGNFPGRFSGRQFSNSRSEMNVSTLELGDSALYLCASSLAGTGVNEQYFGPGTRLTVT.

This clonotype was counted a few times. The rearrangement uses TRBV11-2 and TRBJ1-5, with D hard to call. V lost 5 bases to trimming and J lost 9 bases, with 23 bases between them. Germline-derived CDR1 and CDR2 are SGHAT and FQNNGV. This CDR3 is built from 16 residues. As DNA, the CDR3 is TGTGCCAGCAGCCCGAGGCAGGCAACCGGCTTTCGGCCCCAGCATTTT. Translation gives CASSPRQATGFRPQHF.

This clonotype appeared many times. The J gene is TRBJ2-2, the V gene TRBV10-3, with 13 bases identical to TRBD2. CDR3 length equals 17 residues. Germline assignment: CDR1 ENHRY and CDR2 SYGVKD. With 10 bases clipped from V and 7 bases from J, the junction kept 15 bases outside the gene matches. The DNA for the CDR3 is TGTGCCACTACTTCAGCAGGGACTAGCGGGACCGGCGGGGAGCTGTTTTTT. Translation: CATTSAGTSGTGGELFF.